Below, one T cell receptor beta chain is given with its context. Data came from immunoSEQ multiplex PCR; TCRdb stores just in-frame clones and leaves some out. The sample holds about 70,000 clones, 87% seen once. This sample is part of a study of blood T cell repertoires in COVID-19. This CDR3 spans 14 amino acids. V lost 1 base and J 4 bases, leaving 10 bases between the germline ends. Per germline, CDR1 SGHVS and CDR2 FQNEAQ. Sample: peripheral blood. This TCR was sampled from a woman aged 18-30 years with acute or convalescent COVID-19. The rearrangement uses TRBV7-8 and TRBJ1-1; D not resolved. CDR3 in DNA: TGTGCCAGCAGCTTAGTCGGAGGGAGCACTGAAGCTTTCTTT. Its protein product is CASSLVGGSTEAFF.